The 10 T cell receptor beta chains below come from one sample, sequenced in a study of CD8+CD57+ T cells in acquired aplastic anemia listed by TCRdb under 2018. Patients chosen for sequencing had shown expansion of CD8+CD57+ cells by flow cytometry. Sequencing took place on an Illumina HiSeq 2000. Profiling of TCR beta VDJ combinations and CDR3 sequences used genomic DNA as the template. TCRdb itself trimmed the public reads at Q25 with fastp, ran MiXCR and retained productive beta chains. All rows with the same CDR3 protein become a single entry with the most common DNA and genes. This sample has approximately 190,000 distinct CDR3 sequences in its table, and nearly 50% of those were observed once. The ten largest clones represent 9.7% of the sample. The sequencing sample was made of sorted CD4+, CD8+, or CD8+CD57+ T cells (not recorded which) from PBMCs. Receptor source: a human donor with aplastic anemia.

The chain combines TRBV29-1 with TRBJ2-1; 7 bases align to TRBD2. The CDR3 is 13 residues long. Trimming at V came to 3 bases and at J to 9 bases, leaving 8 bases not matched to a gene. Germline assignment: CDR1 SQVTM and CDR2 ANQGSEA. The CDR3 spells CSVDVLASREQFF. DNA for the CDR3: TGCAGCGTTGATGTACTAGCGTCCCGTGAGCAGTTCTTC.

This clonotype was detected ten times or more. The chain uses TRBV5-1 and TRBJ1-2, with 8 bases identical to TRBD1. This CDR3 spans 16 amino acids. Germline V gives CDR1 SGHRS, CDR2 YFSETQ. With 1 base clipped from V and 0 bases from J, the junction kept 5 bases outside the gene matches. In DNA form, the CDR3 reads TGCGCCAGCAGCTTGCCAGGGGGCTCGGCTAACTATGGCTACACCTTC. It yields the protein CASSLPGGSANYGYTF.

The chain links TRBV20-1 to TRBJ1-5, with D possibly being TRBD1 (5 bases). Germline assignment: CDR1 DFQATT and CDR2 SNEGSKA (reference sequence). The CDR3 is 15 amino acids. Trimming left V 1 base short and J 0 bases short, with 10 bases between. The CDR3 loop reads CSARGQGLSNQPQHF. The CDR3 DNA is TGCAGTGCTAGAGGGCAGGGACTTAGCAATCAGCCCCAGCATTTT.

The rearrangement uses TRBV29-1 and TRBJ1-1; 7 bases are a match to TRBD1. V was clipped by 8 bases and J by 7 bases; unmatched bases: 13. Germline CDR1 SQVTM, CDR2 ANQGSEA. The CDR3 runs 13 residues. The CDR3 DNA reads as TGCAGCTGTTTGGGGGATGGGGACAGTGAAGCTTTCTTT. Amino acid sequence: CSCLGDGDSEAFF.

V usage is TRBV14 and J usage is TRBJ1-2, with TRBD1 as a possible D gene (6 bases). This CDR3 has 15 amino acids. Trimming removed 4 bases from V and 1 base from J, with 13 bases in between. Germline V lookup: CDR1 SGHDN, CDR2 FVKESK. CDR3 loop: CASSLTGSGNYGYTF. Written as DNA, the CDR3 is TGTGCCAGCAGCCTTACAGGGTCGGGTAACTATGGCTACACCTTC.

In nucleotides, the CDR3 is TGTGCCAGCAGCTTAAAGGACCGGAATTCACCCCTCCACTTT. It is translated as CASSLKDRNSPLHF. The rearrangement joins TRBV13 to TRBJ1-6; no reliable D call. Trimming stripped 2 bases from V and 7 bases from J, with 9 bases between. Germline assignment: CDR1 PRHDT and CDR2 FYEKMQ (reference sequence). The CDR3 runs to 14 residues.

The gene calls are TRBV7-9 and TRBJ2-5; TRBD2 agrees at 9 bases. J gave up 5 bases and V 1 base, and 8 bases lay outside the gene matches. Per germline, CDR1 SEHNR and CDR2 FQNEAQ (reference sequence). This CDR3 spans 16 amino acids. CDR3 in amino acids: CASSLEAGLAFETQYF. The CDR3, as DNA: TGTGCCAGCAGCTTAGAGGCAGGACTAGCGTTTGAGACCCAGTACTTC.

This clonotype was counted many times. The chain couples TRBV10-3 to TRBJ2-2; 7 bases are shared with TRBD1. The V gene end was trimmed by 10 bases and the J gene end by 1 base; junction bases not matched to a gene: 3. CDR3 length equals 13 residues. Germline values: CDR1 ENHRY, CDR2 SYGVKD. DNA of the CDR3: TGTGCCACCAGGACAGGGAACACCGGGGAGCTGTTTTTT. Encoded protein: CATRTGNTGELFF.

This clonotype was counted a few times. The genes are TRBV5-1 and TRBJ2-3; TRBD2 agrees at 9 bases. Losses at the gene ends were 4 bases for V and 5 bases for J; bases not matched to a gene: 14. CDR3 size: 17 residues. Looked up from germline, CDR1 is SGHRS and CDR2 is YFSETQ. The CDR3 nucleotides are TGCGCCAGCAGCCCCCGGCGGGCGGGAGGGGGTGGAGATACGCAGTATTTT. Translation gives CASSPRRAGGGGDTQYF.

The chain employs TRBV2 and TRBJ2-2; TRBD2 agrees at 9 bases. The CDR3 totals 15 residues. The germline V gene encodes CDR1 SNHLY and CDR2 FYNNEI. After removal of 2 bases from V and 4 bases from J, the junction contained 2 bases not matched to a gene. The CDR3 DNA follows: TGTGCCAGCAGTGAACGCGGGGGGGCCACCGGGGAGCTGTTTTTT. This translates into CASSERGGATGELFF.